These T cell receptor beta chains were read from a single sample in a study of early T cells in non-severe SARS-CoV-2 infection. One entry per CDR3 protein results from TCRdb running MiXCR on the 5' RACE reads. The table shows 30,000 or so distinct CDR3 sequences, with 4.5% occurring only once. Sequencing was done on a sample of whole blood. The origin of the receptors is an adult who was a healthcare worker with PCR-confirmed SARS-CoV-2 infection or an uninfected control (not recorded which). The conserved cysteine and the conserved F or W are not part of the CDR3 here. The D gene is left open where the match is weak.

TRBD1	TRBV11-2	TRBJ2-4	ASSRDRGLAKNIQY
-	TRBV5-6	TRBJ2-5	ASSSAGGGLETQY
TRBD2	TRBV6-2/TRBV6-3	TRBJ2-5	ASRSYLTSLETQY
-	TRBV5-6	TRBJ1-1	TSTVGQSRDEAF
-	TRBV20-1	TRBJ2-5	SARGQTPKETQY
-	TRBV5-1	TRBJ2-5	ASSTEPGPQETQY
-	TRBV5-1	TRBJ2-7	ASSQEGWTAYEQY
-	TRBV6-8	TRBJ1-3	ASSYTDRLSGNTIY
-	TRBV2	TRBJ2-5	ASSEDRHEY
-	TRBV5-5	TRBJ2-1	ASSFIQGVVDEQF
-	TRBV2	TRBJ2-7	ASSRTGQSYEQY
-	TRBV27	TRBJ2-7	ASSPGGYEQY
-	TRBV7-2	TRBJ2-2	ASSLGPSGTGELF
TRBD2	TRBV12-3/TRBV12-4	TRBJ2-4	ASSPRTSGRAGMENIQY
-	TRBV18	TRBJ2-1	ASSPGLVGNEQF
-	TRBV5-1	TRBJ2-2	ASSDTYTGELF
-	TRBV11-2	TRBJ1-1	ASSFRQGTYMNTEAF
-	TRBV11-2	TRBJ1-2	ASSPPGRGGYGYT
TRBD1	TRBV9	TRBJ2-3	ASSPTTGTGFTDTQY
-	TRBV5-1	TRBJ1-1	ASSLADSYTEAF
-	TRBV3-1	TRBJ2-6	ASSPRQSSGANVLT
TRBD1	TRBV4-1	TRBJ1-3	ASSQGKGARNTIY
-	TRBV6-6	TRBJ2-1	ASSGGGSYNEQF
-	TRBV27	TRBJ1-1	ASSLMGGDTEAF
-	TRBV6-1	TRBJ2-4	ASSEKGESVQY
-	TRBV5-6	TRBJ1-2	ASSLGENYGYT
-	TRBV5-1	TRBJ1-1	ASSLVGTVNTEAF
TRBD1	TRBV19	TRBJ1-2	ASQPQGFYGYT
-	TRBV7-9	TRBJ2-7	ASSFGGEQY
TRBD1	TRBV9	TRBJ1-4	ASSVGILKWRGGDFATNEKLF
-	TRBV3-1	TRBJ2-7	ASRFRSEQY
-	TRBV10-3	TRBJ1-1	AISVKGTEAF
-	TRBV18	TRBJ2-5	ASSPGLAETQY
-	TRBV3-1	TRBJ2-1	ASSPLSGRPNEQF
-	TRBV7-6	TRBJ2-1	ASSFRANSYNEQF
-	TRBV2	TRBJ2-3	ASSDLGGEADTQY
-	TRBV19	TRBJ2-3	ASSIEGAVDTQY
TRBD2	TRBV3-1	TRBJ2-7	ASSQATSGRAYEQY
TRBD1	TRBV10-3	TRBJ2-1	AISPGTGGYEQF
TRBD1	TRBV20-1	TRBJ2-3	SAEDRKTSTDTQY
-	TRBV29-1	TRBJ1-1	SVAGNMNTEAF
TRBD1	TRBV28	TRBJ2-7	ASRRDRATYEQY
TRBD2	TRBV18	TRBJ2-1	ASSPLAGDRGNEQF
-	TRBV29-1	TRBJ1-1	SALEQSTEAF
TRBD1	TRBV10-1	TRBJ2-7	ASSESGQGTYEQY
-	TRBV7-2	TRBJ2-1	ASSLSPPGQF
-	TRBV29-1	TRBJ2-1	SVAVREQF
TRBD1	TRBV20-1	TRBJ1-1	SARVPRKGTVNTEAF
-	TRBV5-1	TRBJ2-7	ASSLSGAVSYEQY
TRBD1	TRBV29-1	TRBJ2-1	SVDRGVYNEQF
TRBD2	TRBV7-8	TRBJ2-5	ASSLVSSGGAETQY
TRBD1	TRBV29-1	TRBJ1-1	STQTGNHPEAF
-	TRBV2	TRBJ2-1	ASSEYGIEQF
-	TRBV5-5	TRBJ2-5	ASSTAPTNQETQY
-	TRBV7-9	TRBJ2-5	ASSRPTVYQETQY
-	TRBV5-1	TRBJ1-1	ASSSLGTEAF
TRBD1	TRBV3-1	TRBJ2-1	ASSPEPYRGNEQF
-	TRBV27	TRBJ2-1	ASRPSGPPAEQF